This T cell receptor beta chain was recovered during a study of OX40 agonist ivuxolimab in advanced cancers. Study overall: Partial responses occurred in Three dose-escalation patients, one with hepatocellular carcinoma and two with cutaneous melanoma.

On this clone: What it recognizes is unknown.

Study-wide findings and caveats: With doses of 0.1-3.0 mg/kg, partial responders showed among the lowest clonal expansion.

V was clipped by 3 bases and J by 3 bases, with 19 bases between them. Looked up from germline, CDR1 is SGHNT and CDR2 is YYREEE (reference sequence). The CDR3 runs to 16 residues. Sequencing was performed with immunoSEQ multiplex PCR; in TCRdb, only in-frame clones are kept and a portion is missing. The sample yields 95,000 to 110,000 clones, about 91% seen once. The rearrangement joins TRBV5-4 to TRBJ2-7; the D gene is possibly TRBD1 (6 bases). The specimen was CD4+ or CD8+ T cells sorted from blood, collected in a trial of the OX40 agonist ivuxolimab. This TCR derives from an adult with an advanced solid tumor such as melanoma, head and neck, liver or kidney cancer. This CDR3 is CASSSVHQGRDYEQYF. The CDR3 nucleotides read TGTGCCAGCAGCTCCGTCCATCAGGGGAGAGACTACGAGCAGTACTTC.